The clone carrying this T cell receptor (beta chain) came up once. Antigen: not known. Data came from immunoSEQ multiplex PCR; TCRdb stores just in-frame clones and leaves some out. Of 150,000 to 200,000 clones in the sample, roughly 92% were seen once. This specimen comes from a study of T cell responses to AZD1222 COVID-19 vaccine. Study-level findings and limits: Only a handful of AZD1222 recipients, roughly six in all, had baseline seropositivity.

Germline assignment: CDR1 MNHEY and CDR2 SVGAGI. V lost 0 bases and J lost 0, with 8 bases in between. The CDR3 sequence is 16 residues long. This material consisted of peripheral blood, taken on day 0 of AZD1222 vaccination. The chain combines TRBV6-5 with TRBJ2-2, with D perhaps TRBD1 (6 bases). The TCR sequence derives from an adult in good health. The CDR3: CASSYSRGSNTGELFF. CDR3 DNA: TGTGCCAGCAGTTACTCAAGGGGGTCGAACACCGGGGAGCTGTTTTTT.